A single TCR beta chain is shown here with its context. The CDR3 has 14 residues. V dropped 4 bases and J dropped 5 bases, with 14 bases sitting between them. The germline gives CDR1 MNHNY, CDR2 SVGAGI (reference sequence). The sample belongs to a study of shared clonotypes between healthy human individuals. Assay execution took place at the deep level. Libraries were prepared by immunoSEQ multiplex PCR; TCRdb keeps only in-frame clonotypes and omits some of them. This sample has about 470,000 clones, with 70% to 80% found just once. This rearrangement joins TRBV6-6 to TRBJ2-5; possibly TRBD1 or TRBD2 for D (5 bases each). The sequenced sample consisted of PBMCs. The sequence was collected from a woman between 40 and 55 years old in good health. Some clones in this sample may be carry-over from other donors' samples. In nucleotides, the CDR3 is TGTGCCAGCAGTTTGGTCAGGGAGAAGGAGACCCAGTACTTC. This sequence encodes CASSLVREKETQYF.